The following is a T cell receptor beta chain sequence with its context. The target antigen is unknown. TCR beta rearrangements were amplified from peripheral blood genomic DNA. A mixed TRB-A/B primer pool amplified rearranged TRB by multiplex touch-down PCR. TCRdb redid the calling of the multiplex PCR reads with MiXCR, one entry per CDR3 protein. The sample lists around 2,000 distinct CDR3 sequences; 35% to 40% were seen once. The source of the sample is a study of T cell repertoires in aging, cancer and after chemotherapy. Whole-study context: About 8.8 million TCR reads were in the whole dataset. Study-level results: Immunological memory after chemotherapy cannot be judged from the repertoire data. Compared with age-matched healthy donors, untreated hematological or solid cancer patients showed higher blood TCR clonality. In cancer patients, declining TCR diversity with age involved lost richness and lost evenness.

Germline V gene sequence: CDR1 MNHEY, CDR2 SMNVEV (reference sequence). Between the trimmed V and J ends, which lost 1 base and 3 bases, there was a span of 13 bases. The CDR3 has 16 amino acids. Sequencing was performed on blood. The genes are TRBV27 and TRBJ2-1, with D perhaps matching TRBD2 (7 bases). This sequence originates from a human donor with a solid tumor. This chain's CDR3 is CASSLWGGIDYNEQFF. CDR3 DNA sequence: TGTGCCAGCAGTTTATGGGGGGGCATCGACTACAATGAGCAGTTCTTC.